One T cell receptor (beta chain) is described in this entry. Its antigen has not been determined. Per-base qualities were not stored, and no clone one base away is much larger. These data belong to a study of beta chain features in type 1 diabetes (dated by TCRdb to between 2017 and 2018). In terms of the full investigation: Mean age, gender distribution, total cell number and subset yield did not differ between patients and healthy donors. Across all samples, 90 million to 130 million sorted cells were examined, and cell number per subset correlated strongly with RNA yield. The study compared the TCRB repertoires of sorted circulating CD4+ T cell subsets in recently diagnosed type 1 diabetes patients with those in matched healthy donors. Naive and central memory subsets were obtained from all 30 or so donors, but regulatory and stem cell-like memory subsets were isolated from only 8 patients and about eight healthy donors.

The High Capacity cDNA Reverse Transcription Kit was used to reverse transcribe all of the isolated RNA, meaning that expressed TCRB transcripts were what got sequenced. Deep immunoSEQ sequencing was performed on naive, central memory and regulatory T cell samples, with an average of roughly 3.3 million total reads per sample. Sorted cells were lysed in RLT buffer and RNA was extracted with DNase-treated RNeasy Micro or Mini kits, depending on cell number. Each cell subset was processed on its own to prevent cross-contamination, while patient and healthy donor samples were processed together. TCRB sequences were amplified from cDNA with the immunoSEQ multiplex PCR, producing 87-bp fragments spanning the CDR3 region. Sequencing of the amplicons was performed on the Illumina HiSeq platform. The authors' analysis ran thus. PCR bias was corrected computationally using synthetic template baselines, and reads within Hamming distance 2 were collapsed, with unmergeable singletons discarded. By aligning reads against IMGT, V, D and J genes, CDR3 length, and insertions or deletions at six rearrangement sites were assigned. Clonotype counts were normalized to sorted cell number within each subset before computing true diversity and Gini coefficients with the tcR R package. Repertoire sharing was quantified using the overlap coefficient calculated on TCRB nucleotide sequences. Out-of-frame TCRB sequences from naive cells were analyzed as a proxy for the pre-selection repertoire. Drawn from immuneACCESS, this table holds only the in-frame rearrangements with V and J called that TCRdb kept. Clones are partly lost; checked studies trace under half to an unresolved V gene and leave the rest unexplained. The V and J calls and clone size come from that table; D and trimming were worked out from the DNA. The sample table lists under 300,000 clones, about 15% of them with a count of one. Roughly 0.019% of the sample is held by the ten biggest clonotypes.

Overall study results and their limits: Because small numbers of individuals were included in the HLA sub-analyses, any influence of HLA type on TCRB rearrangement was left unresolved. Fewer insertions and more nucleotide deletions at VDJ recombination sites were observed in patients with type 1 diabetes, implying thymic rearrangement abnormalities. Naive, central memory and regulatory TCRB repertoires appeared to be more alike among patients than among healthy donors. Shorter templates might be favored by PCR, yet because patient and control samples were amplified and corrected together, any such skew would affect both groups equally. A moderate but significant shortening of TCRB CDR3 length was observed in type 1 diabetes patients in all four CD4+ subsets. Because cDNA was sequenced instead of genomic DNA, activated cells with high expression could be over-represented, although the groups did not differ in activation or CD3 levels.

Each donor gave one peripheral blood draw, about 100 mL on average, collected into heparinised tubes. A BD FACSAria II was used to sort naive, central memory, regulatory and stem cell-like memory CD4+ T cells with a panel that included CD45RO, CCR7, CD25, CD127, CD95 and CD27. Purity was above 98% for every sorted population. PBMCs were separated immediately by Lymphoprep density gradient centrifugation and were stained directly, without being cultured. So that batch effects would be minimized, each experiment stained and sorted samples in pairs, pairing one healthy donor with one patient. The TCR was taken from a man aged 25-45 years with type 1 diabetes. The sequencing input was naive CD4+ T cells from blood. Interpreted using the paper, the cell subset or site label stands for: true naive CD4+ T cells.

Read as DNA, the sequence is TGTGCCAGTAGCTTACAGGGGGGAGGCTACGAGCAGTACTTC. The encoded protein is CASSLQGGGYEQYF. This chain joins TRBV19 to TRBJ2-7; 8 of the junction bases match TRBD1. CDR1 and CDR2 are drawn from the germline V gene (reference sequence): LNHDA, SQIVND. The CDR3 has 14 amino acids, counting the end cysteine and phenylalanine. The read is trimmed to its CDR3 DNA, 42 bases read in frame from base 1. V is cut back by 6 bases and J by 3 bases, with 7 bases in the junction unmatched.